The 21 T cell receptor beta chains below come from one sample, sequenced in a study of cytomegalovirus exposure and HLA in healthy donors. Amplification used 60 Vbeta primers and 13 Jbeta primers. Assay: immunoSEQ multiplex PCR; the TCRdb copy retains only in-frame clones and omits some. Of 100,000 to 150,000 clones in the sample, roughly 78% were seen once. The source material was PBMCs. These receptors were collected from a man aged 25-45 years in good health and CMV-seronegative.

The J gene is TRBJ1-6, the V gene TRBV7-8; 9 bases agree with TRBD1. The germline V gene has CDR1 SGHVS and CDR2 FQNEAQ. This CDR3 comprises 12 residues. V dropped 11 bases and J dropped 9; count of bases not matched to a gene: 5. As DNA, the CDR3 is TGTGCCGTTCGACAGGGGGGTTCACCCCTCCACTTT. It codes for CAVRQGGSPLHF. Full variable domain (missing parts from reference TRBV7-8 and TRBJ1-6): GAGVSQSPRYKVAKRGQDVALRCDPISGHVSLFWYQQALGQGPEFLTYFQNEAQLDKSGLPSDRFFAERPEGSVSTLKIQRTQQEDSAVYLCAVRQGGSPLHFGNGTRLTVT.

This clone has just one count. The V and J genes are TRBV4-3 and TRBJ1-5, with 9 bases fitting TRBD1. V shed 0 bases and J 9 bases; nucleotides not matched to a gene: 12. Germline values: CDR1 LGHNA, CDR2 YSLEER. The CDR3 sequence is 17 residues long. The CDR3 sequence: CASSQDRDRVGRTPQHF. DNA for the CDR3: TGCGCCAGCAGCCAAGATAGGGACAGGGTTGGTCGCACGCCCCAGCATTTT.

In this sample, this clone turned up once. The rearrangement links TRBV2 to TRBJ2-7; 8 positions match TRBD2. The CDR3 length is 14 residues. V was pared by 6 bases and J by 4 bases, with 8 bases of the junction left unmatched. Germline CDR1 SNHLY, CDR2 FYNNEI. The CDR3 loop reads CASSVPGRGYEQYF. The CDR3 DNA follows: TGTGCCAGCAGCGTACCCGGGAGGGGGTACGAGCAGTACTTC.

This sequence joins TRBV4-1 and TRBJ2-5, with D unclear. The CDR3 sequence is 12 residues long. The V gene lost 0 bases and the J gene lost 5 bases, with 4 bases spanning the gap. Germline CDR1 is MGHRA and CDR2 is YSYEKL. This chain's CDR3 is CASSQDSETQYF. In DNA, the CDR3 is TGCGCCAGCAGCCAAGACTCTGAGACCCAGTACTTC.

V usage is TRBV7-2 and J usage is TRBJ2-5; D might be TRBD2 (6 bases). The germline gives CDR1 SGHTA, CDR2 FQGNSA. Trimming stripped 1 base from V and 1 base from J, with 13 bases between. The CDR3 is made up of 16 amino acids. The DNA of the CDR3 is TGTGCCAGCAGCTTAGTTTGGCGGGGCCTCCAAGAGACCCAGTACTTC. It translates to CASSLVWRGLQETQYF. The entire variable domain, with the rest obtained from reference TRBV7-2 and TRBJ2-5, is as follows: GAGVSQSPSNKVTEKGKDVELRCDPISGHTALYWYRQSLGQGLEFLIYFQGNSAPDKSGLPSDRFSAERTGGSVSTLTIQRTQQEDSAVYLCASSLVWRGLQETQYFGPGTRLLVL.

This clone was counted a few times. The J gene is TRBJ2-5, the V gene TRBV29-1; maybe TRBD2 (5 bases). The CDR3 length is 12 residues. V was shortened by 7 bases and J by 1 base, with 10 bases between the two germline ends. Germline V gives CDR1 SQVTM, CDR2 ANQGSEA. CDR3 loop: CSADGGQETQYF. The CDR3 DNA sequence: TGCAGCGCCGATGGAGGCCAAGAGACCCAGTACTTC.

The chain recombines TRBV4-1 with TRBJ1-3; a weak D match, TRBD1 (5 bases). V was trimmed by 3 bases and J by 0 bases, leaving 12 bases between them. The CDR3 totals 16 residues. From germline, CDR1 is MGHRA and CDR2 YSYEKL. Here the CDR3 DNA reads TGCGCCAGCAGCCACGCGGGACGGAACTCTGGAAACACCATATATTTT. It translates to CASSHAGRNSGNTIYF.

This chain uses TRBV4-2 with TRBJ2-2; the match to TRBD2 covers 9 bases. Germline trimming cut 3 bases from V and 1 base from J; bases unmatched to any gene: 3. Germline CDR1 reads LGHNA; CDR2 reads YNFKEQ. The CDR3 length is 16 residues. This CDR3 reads CASSHVAGENTGELFF. The CDR3 bases are TGTGCCAGCAGCCATGTAGCGGGAGAGAACACCGGGGAGCTGTTTTTT.

V is TRBV7-2 and J is TRBJ2-1, with 11 bases identical to TRBD2. Germline lookup yields CDR1 SGHTA and CDR2 FQGNSA. The CDR3 has 16 amino acids. V lost 5 bases to trimming and J lost 3 bases; unmatched junction nucleotides: 6. The CDR3 DNA reads TGTGCCAGCAGCCGACCCGGGACTAGCGGCTACAATGAGCAGTTCTTC. It translates to CASSRPGTSGYNEQFF.

This chain links TRBV4-2 with TRBJ2-1, with 8 bases that match TRBD2. The trim removed 0 bases at V and 3 bases at J, leaving 4 bases unmatched. Per the germline V gene, CDR1 is LGHNA and CDR2 is YNFKEQ. The length of the CDR3 is 16 residues. The chain's CDR3 is CASSQEAAGVYNEQFF. The CDR3 DNA is TGTGCCAGCAGCCAAGAGGCAGCGGGGGTCTACAATGAGCAGTTCTTC.

The rearrangement joins TRBV6-6 to TRBJ1-1, with 9 bases aligning to TRBD1. The CDR3 has 15 amino acids. From germline, CDR1 is MNHNY and CDR2 SVGAGI (reference sequence). J lost 5 bases, V lost 2 bases, and 6 bases had no gene match. CDR3 coding DNA: TGTGCCAGCAGTTACGACAGGGGGGATTTGACTGAAGCTTTCTTT. Its translation: CASSYDRGDLTEAFF.

This clone has only a few counts. The gene calls are TRBV30 and TRBJ2-3, with D perhaps TRBD2 (6 bases). V was pared by 4 bases and J by 5 bases, with 10 bases between. From germline, CDR1 is GTSNPN and CDR2 SVGIG (reference sequence). This CDR3 region has 12 residues. Written as DNA, the CDR3 is TGTGCCTGGATGGAGACTAGAGATACGCAGTATTTT. It is translated as CAWMETRDTQYF.

The chain has TRBV5-6 and TRBJ2-5; the D is unclear. The J call may be faulty, since TRBJ2-7 better matches the DNA end. The CDR3 sequence is 12 residues long. The germline V gene has CDR1 SGHDT and CDR2 YYEEEE. This CDR3 reads CASSLGVYEQYF. The CDR3 nucleotides read TGTGCCAGCAGCCTGGGCGTCTACGAGCAGTACTTC.

The chain has TRBV13 and TRBJ2-3; 9 bases map to TRBD2. The germline V gene encodes CDR1 PRHDT and CDR2 FYEKMQ (reference sequence). CDR3 length: 15 residues. The trim removed 8 bases at V and 7 bases at J, leaving 13 bases unmatched. The CDR3 sequence is CASSSGGGGDHTQYF. Here the CDR3 DNA reads TGTGCCAGCTCCTCCGGTGGCGGGGGGGATCATACGCAGTATTTT.

The rearrangement joins TRBV15 to TRBJ2-5; D may be TRBD2 (6 bases). The V and J ends lost 7 bases and 2 bases respectively, with 8 bases between them. Germline assignment: CDR1 LNHNV and CDR2 YYDKDF (reference sequence). The CDR3 covers 12 residues. The CDR3 DNA reads as TGTGCCACCAACGGGGGACAAGAGACCCAGTACTTC. Translation gives CATNGGQETQYF.

This chain links TRBV6-5 with TRBJ1-1, with TRBD1 matching 8 bases. The CDR3 covers 14 residues. Trimming cost V 2 bases and J 4 bases; bases outside gene matches: 3. Germline CDR1 reads MNHEY; CDR2 reads SVGAGI. CDR3 residues: CASSYGQGATEAFF. For the CDR3, the DNA is TGTGCCAGCAGTTACGGACAGGGTGCCACTGAAGCTTTCTTT.

This chain uses TRBV6-5 with TRBJ1-3, with D unclear. Trimming pared 2 bases from V and 0 bases from J, leaving 5 bases between. This CDR3 has 14 amino acids. Germline values: CDR1 MNHEY, CDR2 SVGAGI. This chain's CDR3 is CASSYRSSGNTIYF. The CDR3 DNA reads as TGTGCCAGCAGTTACCGCAGCTCTGGAAACACCATATATTTT.

V is TRBV11-1 and J is TRBJ2-5; possibly TRBD2 for D (6 bases). CDR3 length equals 16 residues. Germline V gene lookup returns CDR1 SGHAT and CDR2 FQDESV (reference sequence). Trimming pared 4 bases from V and 0 bases from J, leaving 15 bases between. The CDR3 bases are TGTGCCAGCAGCTACCGCGCGGGGCTGTACCAAGAGACCCAGTACTTC. Protein product: CASSYRAGLYQETQYF. The full variable domain, rest sourced from reference TRBV11-1 and TRBJ2-5, is EAEVAQSPRYKITEKSQAVAFWCDPISGHATLYWYRQILGQGPELLVQFQDESVVDDSQLPKDRFSAERLKGVDSTLKIQPAELGDSAMYLCASSYRAGLYQETQYFGPGTRLLVL.

This chain uses TRBV7-9 with TRBJ1-1; unclear D gene. The CDR3 runs to 13 residues. V was shortened by 6 bases and J by 7 bases, with 15 bases between the two germline ends. CDR1 SEHNR and CDR2 FQNEAQ come from the germline V gene (reference sequence). In nucleotides, the CDR3 is TGTGCCAGCAGTCCGTGGACGGGAGGTGAAGCTTTCTTT. It is translated as CASSPWTGGEAFF.

The chain couples TRBV27 to TRBJ1-2; D uncertain. CDR3 length: 13 residues. Germline CDR1 MNHEY, CDR2 SMNVEV (reference sequence). V was pared by 4 bases and J by 8 bases, with 14 bases between. CDR3 DNA: TGTGCCAGCAGTTGGGCGGGGTTGGGCGGCTACACCTTC. It translates to CASSWAGLGGYTF.

This rearrangement joins TRBV5-8 to TRBJ2-5; 8 bases align to TRBD1. V was clipped by 4 bases and J by 5 bases; unmatched bases: 10. CDR1 SGHTS and CDR2 YDEGEE come from the germline V gene. CDR3 size: 15 residues. CDR3 nucleotide sequence: TGTGCCAGCAGCGGACAGGGTTGGACTGTCGAGACCCAGTACTTC. Its translation: CASSGQGWTVETQYF.